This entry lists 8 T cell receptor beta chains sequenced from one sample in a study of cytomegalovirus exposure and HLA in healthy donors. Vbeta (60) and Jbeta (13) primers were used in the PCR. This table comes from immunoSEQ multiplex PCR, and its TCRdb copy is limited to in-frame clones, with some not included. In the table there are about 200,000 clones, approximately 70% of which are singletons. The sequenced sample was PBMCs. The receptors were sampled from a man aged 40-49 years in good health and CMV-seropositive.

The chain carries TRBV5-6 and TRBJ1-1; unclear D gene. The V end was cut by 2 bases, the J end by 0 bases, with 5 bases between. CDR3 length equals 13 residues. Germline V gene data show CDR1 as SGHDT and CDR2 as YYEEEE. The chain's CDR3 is CASSLNMNTEAFF. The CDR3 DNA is TGTGCCAGCAGCTTAAATATGAACACTGAAGCTTTCTTT.

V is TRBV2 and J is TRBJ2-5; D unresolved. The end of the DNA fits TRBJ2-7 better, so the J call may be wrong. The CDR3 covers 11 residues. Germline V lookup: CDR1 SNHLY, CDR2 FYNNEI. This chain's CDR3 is CASSEYYEQYF. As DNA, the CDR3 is TGTGCCAGCAGTGAATACTACGAGCAGTACTTC.

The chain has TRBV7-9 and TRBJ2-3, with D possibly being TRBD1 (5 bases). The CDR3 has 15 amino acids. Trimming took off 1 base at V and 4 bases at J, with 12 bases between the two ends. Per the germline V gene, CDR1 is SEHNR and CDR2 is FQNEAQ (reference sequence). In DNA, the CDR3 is TGTGCCAGCAGCTTAGGGACCAGGGTGGCAGATACGCAGTATTTT. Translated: CASSLGTRVADTQYF.

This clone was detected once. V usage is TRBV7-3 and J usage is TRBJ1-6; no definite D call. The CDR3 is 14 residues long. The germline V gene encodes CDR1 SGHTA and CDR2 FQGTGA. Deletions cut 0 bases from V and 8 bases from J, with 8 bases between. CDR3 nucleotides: TGTGCCAGCAGCTTAACCGGGTTTGATTCACCCCTCCACTTT. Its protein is CASSLTGFDSPLHF.

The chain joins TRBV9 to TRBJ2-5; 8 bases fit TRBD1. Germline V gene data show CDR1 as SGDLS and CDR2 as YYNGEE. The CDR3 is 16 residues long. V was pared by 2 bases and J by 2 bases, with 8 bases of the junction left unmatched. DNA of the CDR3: TGTGCCAGCAGCGTCAGCGACAGGGGTAGGCAAGAGACCCAGTACTTC. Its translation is CASSVSDRGRQETQYF.

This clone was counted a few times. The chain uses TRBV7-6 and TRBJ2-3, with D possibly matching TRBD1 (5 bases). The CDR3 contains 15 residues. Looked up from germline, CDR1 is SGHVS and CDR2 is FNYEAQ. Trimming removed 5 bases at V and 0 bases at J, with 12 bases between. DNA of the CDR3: TGTGCCAGCAGCCCCGAACAGGCTAGCACAGATACGCAGTATTTT. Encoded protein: CASSPEQASTDTQYF. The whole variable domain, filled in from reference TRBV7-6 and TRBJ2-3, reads GAGVSQSPRYKVTKRGQDVALRCDPISGHVSLYWYRQALGQGPEFLTYFNYEAQQDKSGLPNDRFSAERPEGSISTLTIQRTEQRDSAMYRCASSPEQASTDTQYFGPGTRLTVL.

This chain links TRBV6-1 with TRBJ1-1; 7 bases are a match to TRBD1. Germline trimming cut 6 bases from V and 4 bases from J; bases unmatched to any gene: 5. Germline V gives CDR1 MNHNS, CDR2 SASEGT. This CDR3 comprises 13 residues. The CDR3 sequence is CASRNPGGTEAFF. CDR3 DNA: TGTGCCAGCAGAAACCCAGGGGGCACTGAAGCTTTCTTT.

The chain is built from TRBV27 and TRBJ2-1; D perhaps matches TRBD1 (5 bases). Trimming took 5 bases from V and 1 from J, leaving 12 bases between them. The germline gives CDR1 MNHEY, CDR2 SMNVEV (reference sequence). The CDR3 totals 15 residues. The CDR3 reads CASSGQGTSYNEQFF. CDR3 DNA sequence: TGTGCCAGCAGTGGCCAGGGAACTTCCTACAATGAGCAGTTCTTC.